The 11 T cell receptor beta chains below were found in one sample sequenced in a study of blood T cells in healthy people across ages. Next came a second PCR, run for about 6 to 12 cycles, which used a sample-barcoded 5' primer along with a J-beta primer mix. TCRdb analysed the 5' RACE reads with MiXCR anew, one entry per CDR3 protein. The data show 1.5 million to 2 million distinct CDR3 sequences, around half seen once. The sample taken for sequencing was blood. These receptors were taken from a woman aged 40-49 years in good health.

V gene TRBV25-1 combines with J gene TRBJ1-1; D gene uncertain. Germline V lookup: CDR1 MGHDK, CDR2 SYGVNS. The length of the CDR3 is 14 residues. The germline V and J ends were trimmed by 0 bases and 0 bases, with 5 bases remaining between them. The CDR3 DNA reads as TGTGCCAGCAGTGAATACGGCGTGAACACTGAAGCTTTCTTT. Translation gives CASSEYGVNTEAFF.

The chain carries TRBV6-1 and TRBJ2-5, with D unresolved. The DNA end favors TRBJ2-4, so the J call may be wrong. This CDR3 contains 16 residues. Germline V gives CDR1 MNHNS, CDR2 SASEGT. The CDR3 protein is CASSERADAGKNIQYF. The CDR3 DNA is TGTGCCAGCAGTGAAAGGGCAGATGCTGGAAAAAACATTCAGTACTTC.

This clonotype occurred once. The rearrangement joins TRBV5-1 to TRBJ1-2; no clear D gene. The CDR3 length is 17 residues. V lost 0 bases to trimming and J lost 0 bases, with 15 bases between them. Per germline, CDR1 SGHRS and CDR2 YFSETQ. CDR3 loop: CASSLDEGPPANYGYTF. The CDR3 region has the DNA TGCGCCAGCAGCTTGGACGAGGGCCCCCCAGCTAACTATGGCTACACCTTC.

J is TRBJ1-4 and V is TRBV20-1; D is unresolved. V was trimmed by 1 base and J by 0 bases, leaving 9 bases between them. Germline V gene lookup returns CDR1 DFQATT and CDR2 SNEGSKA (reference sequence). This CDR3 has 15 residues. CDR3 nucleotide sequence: TGCAGTGCTAGAGCTTCTGGAACAACTAATGAAAAACTGTTTTTT. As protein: CSARASGTTNEKLFF.

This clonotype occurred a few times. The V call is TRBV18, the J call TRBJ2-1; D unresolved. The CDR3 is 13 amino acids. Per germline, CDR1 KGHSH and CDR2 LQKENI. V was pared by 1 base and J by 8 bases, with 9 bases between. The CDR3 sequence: CASSPLGNDEQFF. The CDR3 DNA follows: TGTGCCAGCTCACCACTAGGGAATGATGAGCAGTTCTTC.

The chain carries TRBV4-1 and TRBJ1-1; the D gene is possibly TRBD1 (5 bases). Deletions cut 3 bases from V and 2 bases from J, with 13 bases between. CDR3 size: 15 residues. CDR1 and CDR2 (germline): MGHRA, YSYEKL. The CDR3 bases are TGCGCCAGCAGCCAGGGGCCGGGGGATAACACTGAAGCTTTCTTT. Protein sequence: CASSQGPGDNTEAFF.

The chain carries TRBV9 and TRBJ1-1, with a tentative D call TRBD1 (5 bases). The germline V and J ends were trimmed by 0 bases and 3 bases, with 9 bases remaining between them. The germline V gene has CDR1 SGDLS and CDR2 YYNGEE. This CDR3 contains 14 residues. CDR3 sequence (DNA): TGTGCCAGCAGCGTAGAATCAGGGTACACTGAAGCTTTCTTT. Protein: CASSVESGYTEAFF.

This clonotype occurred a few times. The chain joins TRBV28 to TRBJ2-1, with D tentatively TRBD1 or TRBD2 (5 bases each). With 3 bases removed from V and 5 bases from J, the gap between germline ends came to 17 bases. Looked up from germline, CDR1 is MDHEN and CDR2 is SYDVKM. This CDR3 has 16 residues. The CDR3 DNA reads TGTGCCAGCAGTTTTGGGTCGGGGCAGGGTAACAATGAGCAGTTCTTC. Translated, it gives CASSFGSGQGNNEQFF. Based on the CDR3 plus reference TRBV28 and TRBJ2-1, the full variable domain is DVKVTQSSRYLVKRTGEKVFLECVQDMDHENMFWYRQDPGLGLRLIYFSYDVKMKEKGDIPEGYSVSREKKERFSLILESASTNQTSMYLCASSFGSGQGNNEQFFGPGTRLTVL.

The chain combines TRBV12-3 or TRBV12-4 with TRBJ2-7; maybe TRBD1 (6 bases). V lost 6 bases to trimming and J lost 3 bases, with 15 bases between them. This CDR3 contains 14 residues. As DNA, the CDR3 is TGTGCCAGCAGCCACTCCGGACAGAACTACGAGCAGTACTTC. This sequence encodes CASSHSGQNYEQYF.

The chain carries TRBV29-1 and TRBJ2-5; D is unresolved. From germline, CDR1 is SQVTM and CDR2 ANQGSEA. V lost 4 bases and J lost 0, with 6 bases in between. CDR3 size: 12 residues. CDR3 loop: CSVGPNQETQYF. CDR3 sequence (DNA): TGCAGCGTTGGGCCGAACCAAGAGACCCAGTACTTC.

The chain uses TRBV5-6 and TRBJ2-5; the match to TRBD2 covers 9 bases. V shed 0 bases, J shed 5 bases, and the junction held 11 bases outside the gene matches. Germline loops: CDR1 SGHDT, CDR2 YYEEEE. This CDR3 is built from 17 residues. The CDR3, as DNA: TGTGCCAGCAGCTTGGCTAGCGGGGTCAAGGCTGGGGAGACCCAGTACTTC. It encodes CASSLASGVKAGETQYF. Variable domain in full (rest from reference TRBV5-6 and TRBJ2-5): DAGVTQSPTHLIKTRGQQVTLRCSPKSGHDTVSWYQQALGQGPQFIFQYYEEEERQRGNFPDRFSGHQFPNYSSELNVNALLLGDSALYLCASSLASGVKAGETQYFGPGTRLLVL.